Below, one TCR beta chain is given with its context. The data were produced by immunoSEQ multiplex PCR, yet TCRdb's version contains in-frame clones alone and is incomplete. The sample includes more than 90,000 clones, around 86% of them seen just once. Stated time point: pretreatment peripheral blood. The entry originates in a study of PD-L1 blockade in urothelial cancer. About the study: Patients initiated atezolizumab in the mid-2010s at 1,200 mg intravenously every 3 weeks.

In germline, CDR1 is KGHSH, CDR2 LQKENI. V lost 2 bases and J 2 bases, leaving 11 bases between the germline ends. CDR3 size: 15 residues. Sequences were derived from PBMCs, sampled around atezolizumab (anti-PD-L1) treatment. The sequence came from a man in his sixties with urothelial cancer. The V call is TRBV18, the J call TRBJ2-3, with D possibly matching TRBD1 (5 bases). This CDR3 is CASSPGYRNTDTQYF. CDR3 coding DNA: TGTGCCAGCTCACCAGGGTACAGGAACACAGATACGCAGTATTTT.